This is a list of T cell receptor beta chains from one sample in a study of blood T cell repertoires in COVID-19. Clones were sequenced by immunoSEQ multiplex PCR, and TCRdb holds only the in-frame ones, with some missing. Of about 230,000 clones in the sample, around 80% were seen once. The sample taken for sequencing was peripheral blood. These TCRs come from a man aged 35 to 55 who had recovered from COVID-19. Each CDR3 is given with its conserved first and last residue. The order of the fields is V gene, D gene, clone size, J gene, CDR3 protein, CDR3 DNA. The D gene is left open where the match is weak. Only part of the rows carry a size: once, few, many, or a class if the clone is expanded.

v_call: TRBV5-1
d_call: TRBD1
clone_size: -
j_call: TRBJ2-7
cdr3_aa: CASSRGQGGYEQYF
cdr3_nt: TGCGCCAGCAGCCGGGGACAGGGGGGCTACGAGCAGTACTTC

v_call: TRBV3-1/TRBV3-2
d_call: TRBD2
clone_size: once
j_call: TRBJ2-3
cdr3_aa: CASSSRGLLLAGVYF
cdr3_nt: TGTGCCAGCAGCTCCAGGGGGCTTTTGCTAGCGGGGGTTTATTTT

v_call: TRBV5-1
d_call: -
clone_size: -
j_call: TRBJ2-3
cdr3_aa: CASSLEQVRFTDTQYF
cdr3_nt: TGCGCCAGCAGCTTGGAGCAGGTCCGGTTCACAGATACGCAGTATTTT

v_call: TRBV11-3
d_call: -
clone_size: -
j_call: TRBJ1-5
cdr3_aa: CASSLQGGAQHF
cdr3_nt: TGTGCCAGCAGCTTACAGGGAGGAGCCCAGCATTTT

v_call: TRBV21-1
d_call: -
clone_size: few
j_call: TRBJ2-1
cdr3_aa: CASTPTPSQITLNEQFF
cdr3_nt: TGTGCCAGCACCCCCACCCCTAGCCAGATTACACTTAATGAGCAGTTCTTC

v_call: TRBV18
d_call: -
clone_size: -
j_call: TRBJ2-5
cdr3_aa: CASSPGSGETQYF
cdr3_nt: TGTGCCAGCTCACCCGGGAGTGGAGAGACCCAGTACTTC

v_call: TRBV30
d_call: -
clone_size: -
j_call: TRBJ1-4
cdr3_aa: CAWSVRRRTNEKLFF
cdr3_nt: TGTGCCTGGAGTGTCAGGAGGAGGACTAATGAAAAACTGTTTTTT

v_call: TRBV30
d_call: TRBD2
clone_size: once
j_call: TRBJ2-7
cdr3_aa: CAWSVRGADEQYF
cdr3_nt: TGTGCCTGGAGTGTGCGGGGGGCTGACGAGCAGTACTTC

v_call: TRBV6-6
d_call: TRBD2
clone_size: -
j_call: TRBJ2-3
cdr3_aa: CASSYPTSGSTDTQYF
cdr3_nt: TGTGCCAGCAGTTACCCCACTAGCGGGAGCACAGATACGCAGTATTTT

v_call: TRBV6-1
d_call: -
clone_size: -
j_call: TRBJ2-7
cdr3_aa: CASSEVGRGYEQYF
cdr3_nt: TGTGCCAGCAGTGAAGTAGGCAGGGGCTACGAGCAGTACTTC

v_call: TRBV13
d_call: -
clone_size: -
j_call: TRBJ2-3
cdr3_aa: CASSRRNTDTQYF
cdr3_nt: TGTGCCAGCAGTCGGAGAAACACAGATACGCAGTATTTT

v_call: TRBV11-2
d_call: -
clone_size: -
j_call: TRBJ2-7
cdr3_aa: CASSLYGDSYEQYF
cdr3_nt: TGTGCCAGCAGCTTATATGGAGACTCCTACGAGCAGTACTTC

v_call: TRBV5-5
d_call: TRBD1
clone_size: -
j_call: TRBJ1-5
cdr3_aa: CASSLTGVGDQPQHF
cdr3_nt: TGTGCCAGCAGCTTAACAGGGGTTGGCGATCAGCCCCAGCATTTT

v_call: TRBV6-1
d_call: -
clone_size: once
j_call: TRBJ2-2
cdr3_aa: CASSELGGTGELFF
cdr3_nt: TGTGCCAGCAGTGAACTTGGCGGCACCGGGGAGCTGTTTTTT

v_call: TRBV3-1/TRBV3-2
d_call: TRBD2
clone_size: -
j_call: TRBJ2-5
cdr3_aa: CASNHRSGRAAETQYF
cdr3_nt: TGTGCCAGCAACCACCGTAGCGGGAGAGCCGCCGAGACCCAGTACTTC

v_call: TRBV5-6
d_call: -
clone_size: -
j_call: TRBJ2-7
cdr3_aa: CASSLGASKFEQYF
cdr3_nt: TGTGCCAGCAGCTTGGGGGCCTCGAAGTTCGAGCAGTACTTC

v_call: TRBV2
d_call: TRBD1
clone_size: -
j_call: TRBJ2-7
cdr3_aa: CASSLRTGKYEQYF
cdr3_nt: TGTGCCAGCAGCCTTAGGACAGGTAAATACGAGCAGTACTTC

v_call: TRBV23-1
d_call: -
clone_size: -
j_call: TRBJ1-6
cdr3_aa: CASSQSTGSPLHF
cdr3_nt: TGCGCCAGCAGTCAATCGACAGGATCACCCCTCCACTTT

v_call: TRBV11-3
d_call: -
clone_size: few
j_call: TRBJ2-2
cdr3_aa: CASSLGAYLGAGELFF
cdr3_nt: TGTGCCAGCAGCTTAGGTGCCTACCTTGGTGCCGGGGAGCTGTTTTTT

v_call: TRBV7-9
d_call: -
clone_size: few
j_call: TRBJ1-6
cdr3_aa: CASSLDLINSPLHF
cdr3_nt: TGTGCCAGCAGCTTAGATCTAATTAATTCACCCCTCCACTTT

v_call: TRBV9
d_call: TRBD1
clone_size: -
j_call: TRBJ2-2
cdr3_aa: CASSVAGGPMAGELFF
cdr3_nt: TGTGCCAGCAGCGTAGCAGGGGGCCCAATGGCCGGGGAGCTGTTTTTT

v_call: TRBV2
d_call: -
clone_size: -
j_call: TRBJ2-5
cdr3_aa: CASSEGRARETQYF
cdr3_nt: TGTGCCAGCAGTGAAGGGAGGGCCCGGGAGACCCAGTACTTC

v_call: TRBV14
d_call: TRBD1
clone_size: -
j_call: TRBJ1-2
cdr3_aa: CASSRTGIHGYTF
cdr3_nt: TGTGCCAGCAGCCGGACAGGGATTCATGGCTACACCTTC

v_call: TRBV5-4
d_call: -
clone_size: -
j_call: TRBJ2-5
cdr3_aa: CASSLEGGSETQYF
cdr3_nt: TGTGCCAGCAGCTTGGAAGGGGGTAGCGAGACCCAGTACTTC

v_call: TRBV2
d_call: TRBD1
clone_size: -
j_call: TRBJ2-3
cdr3_aa: CASRTGGFDTQYF
cdr3_nt: TGTGCCAGCAGGACAGGGGGCTTTGATACGCAGTATTTT

v_call: TRBV5-6
d_call: -
clone_size: -
j_call: TRBJ1-2
cdr3_aa: CASSLQSTYGYTF
cdr3_nt: TGTGCCAGCAGCTTACAGTCAACCTATGGCTACACCTTC

v_call: TRBV6-5
d_call: -
clone_size: -
j_call: TRBJ1-5
cdr3_aa: CASRRDGTNQPQHF
cdr3_nt: TGTGCCAGCAGGCGGGACGGCACGAATCAGCCCCAGCATTTT

v_call: TRBV11-2
d_call: -
clone_size: -
j_call: TRBJ1-1
cdr3_aa: CASSLGIRGRTEAFF
cdr3_nt: TGTGCCAGCAGCTTAGGGATAAGGGGAAGGACTGAAGCTTTCTTT

v_call: TRBV6-2/TRBV6-3
d_call: TRBD1
clone_size: few
j_call: TRBJ2-6
cdr3_aa: CASSYPTGGSGANVLTF
cdr3_nt: TGTGCCAGCAGTTACCCAACAGGGGGCTCTGGGGCCAACGTCCTGACTTTC

v_call: TRBV4-3
d_call: -
clone_size: -
j_call: TRBJ1-1
cdr3_aa: CASSQTGGLAEAFF
cdr3_nt: TGCGCCAGCAGCCAAACCGGGGGTTTGGCTGAAGCTTTCTTT

v_call: TRBV7-6
d_call: TRBD2
clone_size: once
j_call: TRBJ2-7
cdr3_aa: CASSPGLAGVYEQYF
cdr3_nt: TGTGCCAGCAGCCCGGGACTAGCGGGGGTCTACGAGCAGTACTTC

v_call: TRBV19
d_call: -
clone_size: -
j_call: TRBJ1-2
cdr3_aa: CASSIGGWDGYTF
cdr3_nt: TGTGCCAGTAGTATCGGAGGATGGGATGGCTACACCTTC

v_call: TRBV12-2
d_call: -
clone_size: once
j_call: TRBJ1-2
cdr3_aa: CASRLGGQGGGYTF
cdr3_nt: TGTGCAAGTCGCTTAGGGGGACAGGGAGGAGGCTACACCTTC

v_call: TRBV18
d_call: -
clone_size: -
j_call: TRBJ1-1
cdr3_aa: CASSPGTGRSKAFF
cdr3_nt: TGTGCCAGCTCACCAGGTACGGGGAGAAGTAAAGCTTTCTTT

v_call: TRBV19
d_call: -
clone_size: -
j_call: TRBJ1-1
cdr3_aa: CASSIDLLDGLEAFF
cdr3_nt: TGTGCCAGTAGTATAGATCTATTAGACGGACTTGAAGCTTTCTTT

v_call: TRBV5-1
d_call: TRBD1
clone_size: -
j_call: TRBJ1-1
cdr3_aa: CASSLYGTENTEAFF
cdr3_nt: TGCGCCAGCAGCTTATATGGGACAGAGAACACTGAAGCTTTCTTT

v_call: TRBV19
d_call: TRBD1
clone_size: -
j_call: TRBJ1-6
cdr3_aa: CASSIPGGDSPLHF
cdr3_nt: TGTGCCAGTAGTATACCAGGGGGCGACTCACCCCTCCACTTT

v_call: TRBV5-6
d_call: TRBD1
clone_size: once
j_call: TRBJ1-2
cdr3_aa: CASSWGQGRGGYTF
cdr3_nt: TGTGCCAGCAGCTGGGGACAGGGGAGAGGTGGCTACACCTTC

v_call: TRBV19
d_call: -
clone_size: few
j_call: TRBJ2-1
cdr3_aa: CASRPGLGGDNEQFF
cdr3_nt: TGTGCCAGTAGACCAGGACTAGGGGGGGACAATGAGCAGTTCTTC